The present TCR beta chain was sequenced within a study of shared clonotypes between healthy human individuals. Findings of the study overall: Unshared clonotypes carried lower generation probabilities than those common to all four donors.

Details on this clone: The target antigen is unknown.

V was trimmed by 4 bases and J by 7 bases, leaving 17 bases between them. CDR1 and CDR2 (germline): SGHDT, YYEEEE. This CDR3 contains 14 residues. Some 30,000 T cell genomes, or approximately 200 ng DNA, went into the sorted-subset replicate PCRs. Clones were sequenced by immunoSEQ multiplex PCR, and TCRdb holds only the in-frame ones, with some missing. The table records approximately 620,000 clones, around 97% of them present only once. This chain joins TRBV5-6 and TRBJ2-5, with D possibly matching TRBD1 (6 bases). This clonotype originated in a woman younger than 45 in good health. What was sequenced was naive CD4+ T cells sorted from blood. The subset was: CD45RA+ positively selected. CDR3 DNA: TGTGCCAGCAGCATAACCGGGACATCCGCGACCCAGTACTTC. Translation: CASSITGTSATQYF.